This T cell receptor (beta chain) was retrieved from a study of cytomegalovirus exposure and HLA in healthy donors. Study-wide results and caveats: Immune exposure was documented only through CMV serostatus. High specificity and sensitivity for cytomegalovirus status were reported for the classifier.

CDR3 length: 14 residues. Germline CDR1 and CDR2: SEHNR and FQNEAQ (reference sequence). V lost 4 bases and J lost 5; bases outside the gene matches: 3. Note on this clone: Antigen specificity is unknown.

PCR amplification relied on 60 Vbeta primers (plus 13 Jbeta primers). In the source study's methods: Counted up in a later analysis, unique TCR beta chains came to approximately 77 million, with roughly 11 million shared. TCRdb's table, derived via immunoSEQ multiplex PCR, lists solely in-frame clones and lacks some. That table supplies the V and J calls and clone size; D and trimming were determined from the DNA. Of over 45,000 clones in the sample, roughly four fifths are singletons; the top ten hold 2% to 2.5%. V usage is TRBV7-9 and J usage is TRBJ2-1; 9 nucleotides match TRBD2. The receptor was derived from a boy aged 5-17 years in good health and CMV-seropositive. Sequencing input: PBMCs. The CDR3 spells CASSSGGGDNEQFF. For the CDR3, the DNA is TGTGCCAGCAGCTCTGGCGGGGGGGACAATGAGCAGTTCTTC.